The 14 T cell receptor beta chains reported below all come from one sample, sequenced in a study of tumor-infiltrating lymphocytes in primary liver carcinoma (dated by TCRdb to 2017 to 2019). Total RNA and DNA were co-extracted without cell sorting from roughly 20-30 mg of bulk tissue using the AllPrep DNA/RNA mini kit. This sample was sequenced with an Illumina HiSeq 2500. A constant-region primer and ProtoScript II reverse transcriptase were used to reverse-transcribe TCRbeta-specific cDNA from roughly 500 ng total RNA. The TCRbeta libraries were prepared through three rounds of nested multiplex PCR following a slightly modified ARM-PCR procedure. The first two PCR rounds used multiplex TRBV1-TRBV30 forward primers with a Cbeta reverse primer, each for about 10 cycles. TCRdb ran its own pipeline on the public reads, namely fastp trimming at Q25 and MiXCR clone calling, and kept in-frame beta chains. CDR3 protein sequences are deduplicated, and each keeps its most common genes and DNA. Counted in this sample were about 21,000 distinct CDR3 sequences; nearly 80% of them appeared once. The ten top clones hold about 39% of the sample.

Material: liver tumor tissue from sampling region 1. Per the publication, the cell subset or site label means: tumor region T1, superior pole. The source of these receptors is a woman under 40 with primary liver carcinoma and hepatitis B virus infection.

This clonotype was counted between two and nine times. J is TRBJ2-1 and V is TRBV5-1; perhaps TRBD1 as D (5 bases). V was clipped by 6 bases and J by 0 bases, with 16 bases between them. The CDR3 is 16 amino acids. CDR1 SGHRS and CDR2 YFSETQ come from the germline V gene. CDR3 bases: TGCGCCAGCAACCCTCAGGGCATCAGCTCCTACAATGAGCAGTTCTTC. The encoded protein is CASNPQGISSYNEQFF.

Concerning this clonotype itself: The junction differs from germline at one of its ends, possibly a read error. This chain uses TRBV6-1 with TRBJ1-3, with D possibly being TRBD1 (5 bases). This CDR3 is built from 14 residues. CDR1 MNHNS and CDR2 SASEGT come from the germline V gene. Written as DNA, the CDR3 is TGTGTCAGCGGTGGGGCTGTCTCTGGAAACACCGTATATTTT. Amino acids: CVSGGAVSGNTVYF.

In regard to this clonotype: The junction shows a germline mismatch at one end, possibly a read error. The CDR3 protein is CACSLEASGTDTQHF. The CDR3, as DNA: TGTGCCTGCAGCTTAGAGGCTAGCGGGACTGATACGCAGCATTTT. The chain is built from TRBV11-2 and TRBJ2-3, with D perhaps matching TRBD1 (5 bases). The end of the DNA fits TRBJ1-5 better, so the J call may be wrong. The germline V gene has CDR1 SGHAT and CDR2 FQNNGV. The CDR3 sequence is 15 residues long.

This chain uses TRBV27 with TRBJ1-1; TRBD1 matches at 7 bases. The germline V gene encodes CDR1 MNHEY and CDR2 SMNVEV (reference sequence). The CDR3 has 16 residues. V trimming: 4 bases; J trimming: 1 base; junction bases outside the gene matches: 9. The CDR3 sequence: CASSSDRITANTEAFF. For the CDR3, the DNA is TGTGCCAGCAGTTCGGACAGGATCACTGCGAACACTGAAGCTTTCTTT.

By share, this clonotype counts as medium-sized (0.01 to 0.1%). This chain connects TRBV6-2 or TRBV6-3 to TRBJ2-3; D could derive from TRBD1 or TRBD2 (5 bases each). This CDR3 spans 17 amino acids. Germline CDR1 MNHEY, CDR2 SVGEGT. Trimming cost V 2 bases and J 5 bases, with 20 bases left between them. The CDR3 bases are TGTGCCAGCAGTTACGAGGTGCGCGGACTTAGGGGAGATACGCAGTATTTT. It is translated as CASSYEVRGLRGDTQYF.

Points on this clonotype: The conserved phenylalanine or tryptophan is not found at the CDR3 terminus, so this likely reflects a read error. The DNA is left out, because the CDR3 cannot be placed on it with certainty; the CDR3 is given as TCRdb lists it. The chain recombines TRBV6-6 with TRBJ2-1; the table assigns TRBD1, which was not confirmed against the DNA. The germline V gene has CDR1 MNHNY and CDR2 SVGAGI (reference sequence). The CDR3 spans 13 residues, counting both ends. The CDR3 loop is CASNGRGYNEQLL.

Notes on this clonotype: Its ends do not fully match the called genes, so a read error is possible. The chain uses TRBV10-3 and TRBJ2-5; D is unresolved. CDR1 is ENHRY and CDR2 is SYGVKD in the germline V gene. The CDR3 covers 15 residues. CDR3 bases: TGTGCCATCAATGAGTCTGCTACCAGACATGAGACCCAGTACTTC. As protein: CAINESATRHETQYF.

With respect to this clonotype: This CDR3 is missing its conserved last phenylalanine or tryptophan, likely due to a read error. The V call is TRBV6-2 or TRBV6-3, the J call TRBJ1-1; D might be TRBD1 (5 bases). The CDR3 sequence is 13 residues long. Germline CDR1 is MNHEY and CDR2 is SVGEGT. The CDR3, as DNA: TGTACCAGCAGCCCGACAGCGGCCCTAACGGCTTTCATT. The encoded protein is CTSSPTAALTAFI.

About this clonotype: The CDR3 does not close with the conserved phenylalanine or tryptophan, likely indicating a read error. The gene calls are TRBV11-1 and TRBJ2-5, with D possibly TRBD1 on 5 matching bases. From germline, CDR1 is SGHAT and CDR2 FQDESV (reference sequence). The CDR3 is made up of 14 amino acids. The CDR3 DNA is TGTACCAGGAGCTTAGCAGGGCGCGAAGAGACCCAGTACTTA. It codes for CTRSLAGREETQYL.

About this clonotype: The conserved closing phenylalanine or tryptophan is absent in this CDR3, likely reflecting a read error. The rearrangement links TRBV11-3 to TRBJ2-5; the D gene is possibly TRBD1 (5 bases). This CDR3 has 14 residues. The germline gives CDR1 SGHNT, CDR2 YENEEA. Here the CDR3 reads CASNLAGRVEAQYL. Written as DNA, the CDR3 is TGTGCCAGCAACTTAGCAGGGCGCGTAGAGGCCCAGTACCTC.

On this clonotype itself: Compared with germline, one end of the junction differs, possibly owing to a read error. The chain links TRBV30 to TRBJ1-5, with D tentatively TRBD1 (6 bases). The CDR3 is 13 amino acids. The germline gives CDR1 GTSNPN, CDR2 SVGIG (reference sequence). As DNA, the CDR3 is TGTACCTGGAGTCCAGGGGCGGGAGAGTCCCAGCATTTT. Amino acids: CTWSPGAGESQHF.

As regards this clonotype: At one end the junction does not follow the germline gene, possibly because of a read error. The chain links TRBV4-3 to TRBJ2-7; 7 bases map to TRBD2. Per germline, CDR1 LGHNA and CDR2 YSLEER. The CDR3 is 15 residues long. The CDR3 coding sequence is TGCTCCAGCAGCCAAGATCGATGGACAAGGCGGGAGCAGTATTTC. Translating gives CSSSQDRWTRREQYF.

Of note for this clonotype: One junction end does not reproduce the germline sequence, and a read error may be involved. This chain links TRBV11-1 with TRBJ1-1; D not certain. The CDR3 length is 15 residues. The germline V gene has CDR1 SGHAT and CDR2 FQDESV (reference sequence). In DNA form, the CDR3 reads TGTACCAGCAGCTCAACCAGGATAGCGAACACTGAAGCTTTCTTT. Translating gives CTSSSTRIANTEAFF.

This clonotype was detected only once. Because the CDR3 is missing its conserved closing phenylalanine or tryptophan, this is likely a read error. The V and J genes are TRBV11-2 and TRBJ1-2, with D possibly TRBD1 on 5 matching bases. Germline V CDR1 and CDR2: SGHAT, FQNNGV. This CDR3 contains 13 residues. The DNA of the CDR3 is TGTGTCAGCACTCACGGGGGGGGTGGAGGCTACACCCTC. Translated, it gives CVSTHGGGGGYTL.